This is a list of T cell receptor beta chains from one sample in a study of blood T cell repertoires in COVID-19. The protocol was immunoSEQ multiplex PCR, while the TCRdb copy is restricted to in-frame clones and leaves out a portion. Among 200,000 to 250,000 clones listed, 85% to 90% were seen once. Sequenced: PBMCs or T cells enriched from blood (not recorded which). All receptors come from a man aged 25-45 years who had been exposed to COVID-19. Each CDR3 is given with its conserved first and last residue. Fields, in order: J gene, V gene, D gene, CDR3 protein. A D gene is named only where the DNA matches it firmly.

TRBJ2-6	TRBV23-1	NA	CASSGRGGPPSGANVLTF
TRBJ1-2	TRBV19	TRBD1	CASSTGQGVLYGYTF
TRBJ2-7	TRBV6-5	NA	CASSSAAAPYEQYF
TRBJ2-5	TRBV29-1	NA	CSVEVPPGGQETQYF
TRBJ2-1	TRBV20-1	NA	CSVRQAGEQFF
TRBJ2-2	TRBV5-1	TRBD1	CASSLGQGADTGELFF
TRBJ1-4	TRBV18	NA	CASSPGGGSEKLFF
TRBJ1-3	TRBV14	NA	CASSQSTGADPGNTIYF
TRBJ2-1	TRBV15	TRBD2	CATSRTTSGTSGGGYNEQFF
TRBJ1-1	TRBV6-5	NA	CASSYGQNTEAFF